This T cell receptor (beta chain) was sequenced during a study of blood T cell repertoires in COVID-19. Study at large: The analysed material was cDNA or gDNA that came from T cells, B-cell-depleted T cells, or PBMCs.

Germline V gives CDR1 MDHEN, CDR2 SYDVKM. Trimming left V 6 bases short and J 4 bases short, with 12 bases between. The CDR3 has 13 residues. The repertoire was sequenced with immunoSEQ multiplex PCR; TCRdb's copy has only in-frame clones and lacks some. Here the sample spans about 120,000 clones, 79% being singletons. There are a few counts of this clone. The receptor was isolated from a middle-aged man with active or convalescent COVID-19. The chain combines TRBV28 with TRBJ2-5, with D perhaps matching TRBD2 (5 bases). The sample was peripheral blood. DNA for the CDR3: TGTGCCAGCAGCCGCTCCGGGGTAGAGACCCAGTACTTC. This encodes CASSRSGVETQYF.